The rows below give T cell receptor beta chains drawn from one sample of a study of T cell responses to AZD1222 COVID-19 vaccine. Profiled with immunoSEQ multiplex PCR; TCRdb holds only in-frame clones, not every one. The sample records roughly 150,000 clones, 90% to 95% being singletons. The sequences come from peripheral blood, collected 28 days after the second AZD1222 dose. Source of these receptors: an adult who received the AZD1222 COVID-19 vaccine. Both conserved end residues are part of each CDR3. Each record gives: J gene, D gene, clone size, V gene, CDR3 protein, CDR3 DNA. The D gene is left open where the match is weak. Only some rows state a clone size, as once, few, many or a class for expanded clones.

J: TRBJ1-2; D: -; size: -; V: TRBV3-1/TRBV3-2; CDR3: CASSRRARGYTF; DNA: TGTGCCAGCAGCCGCAGGGCGAGAGGCTACACCTTC
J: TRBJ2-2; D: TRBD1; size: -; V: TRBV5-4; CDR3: CASSQNRGLANTGELFF; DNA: TGTGCCAGCAGCCAAAACAGGGGGCTCGCGAACACCGGGGAGCTGTTTTTT
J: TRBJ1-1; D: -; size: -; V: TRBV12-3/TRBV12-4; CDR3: CASSTVAYTEAFF; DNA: TGTGCCAGCAGTACCGTAGCTTACACTGAAGCTTTCTTT
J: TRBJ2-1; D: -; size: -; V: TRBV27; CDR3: CASTAGPSYNEQFF; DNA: TGTGCCAGCACCGCCGGGCCATCCTACAATGAGCAGTTCTTC
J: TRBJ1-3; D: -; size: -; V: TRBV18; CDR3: CASSPPLGPGNTIYF; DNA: TGTGCCAGCTCACCACCTTTGGGCCCTGGAAACACCATATATTTT
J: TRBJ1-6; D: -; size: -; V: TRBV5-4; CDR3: CASSLDSGGENSPLHF; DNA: TGTGCCAGCAGCTTGGATTCGGGGGGCGAGAATTCACCCCTCCACTTT
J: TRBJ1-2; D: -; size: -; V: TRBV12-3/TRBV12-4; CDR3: CASTESGAYGYTF; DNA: TGTGCCAGCACCGAGTCGGGGGCCTATGGCTACACCTTC
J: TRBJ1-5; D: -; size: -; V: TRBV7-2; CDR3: CASSLTGDHQPQHF; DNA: TGTGCCAGCAGCTTGACAGGCGACCATCAGCCCCAGCATTTT
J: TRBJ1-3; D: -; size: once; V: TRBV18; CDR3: CASSPYVRNTIYF; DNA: TGTGCCAGCTCACCGTACGTTCGGAACACCATATATTTT
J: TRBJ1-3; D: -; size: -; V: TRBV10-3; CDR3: CAISDPSWAGSTGNTIYF; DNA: TGTGCCATCAGTGACCCTTCTTGGGCAGGTTCCACTGGAAACACCATATATTTT
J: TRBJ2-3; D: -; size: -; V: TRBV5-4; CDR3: CASSLPQAGSTDTQYF; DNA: TGTGCCAGCAGCTTGCCCCAGGCAGGTAGCACAGATACGCAGTATTTT
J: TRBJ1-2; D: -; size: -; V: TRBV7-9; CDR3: CASSLDVGGYGYTF; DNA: TGTGCCAGCAGCTTAGATGTTGGGGGTTACGGCTACACCTTC
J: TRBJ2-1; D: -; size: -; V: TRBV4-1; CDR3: CASSPLTRRDEQFF; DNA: TGCGCCAGCAGCCCACTAACTCGTAGGGATGAGCAGTTCTTC
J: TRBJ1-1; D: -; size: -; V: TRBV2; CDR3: CASTPPQGQNTEAFF; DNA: TGTGCCAGCACCCCCCCCCAGGGCCAGAACACTGAAGCTTTCTTT
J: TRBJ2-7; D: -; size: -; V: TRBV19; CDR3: CASSIQDSPHYEQYF; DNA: TGTGCCAGTAGTATCCAGGACAGTCCACACTACGAGCAGTACTTC
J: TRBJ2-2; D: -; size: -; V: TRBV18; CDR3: CASSFGSKSGELFF; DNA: TGTGCCAGCTCATTCGGAAGCAAAAGCGGGGAGCTGTTTTTT
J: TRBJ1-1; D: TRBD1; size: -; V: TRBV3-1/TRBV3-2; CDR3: CASSQDRGQGLTEAFF; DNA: TGTGCCAGCAGCCAAGATCGTGGACAGGGCCTCACTGAAGCTTTCTTT
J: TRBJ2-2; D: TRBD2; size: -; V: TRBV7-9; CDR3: CASSSHRTRGDTGELFF; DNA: TGTGCCAGCAGCTCCCATAGGACTAGGGGTGACACCGGGGAGCTGTTTTTT
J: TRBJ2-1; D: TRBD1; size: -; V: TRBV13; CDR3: CASSSGQGNEQFF; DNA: TGTGCCAGCAGCTCGGGACAGGGAAACGAGCAGTTCTTC
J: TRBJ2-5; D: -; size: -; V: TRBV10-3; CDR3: CAISESGQQETQYF; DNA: TGTGCCATCAGTGAGTCGGGACAACAAGAGACCCAGTACTTC
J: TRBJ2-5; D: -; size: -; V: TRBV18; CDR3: CASSLSLIETQYF; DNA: TGTGCCAGCTCACTGTCCCTGATAGAGACCCAGTACTTC
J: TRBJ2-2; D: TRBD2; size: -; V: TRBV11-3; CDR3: CASTMSLAGGSTGELFF; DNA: TGTGCCAGCACCATGTCCCTAGCGGGGGGATCCACCGGGGAGCTGTTTTTT
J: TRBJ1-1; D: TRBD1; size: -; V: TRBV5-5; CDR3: CASSLLGQAFTEAFF; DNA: TGTGCCAGCAGCTTACTGGGACAGGCATTCACTGAAGCTTTCTTT
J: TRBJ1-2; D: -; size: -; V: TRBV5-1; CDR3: CASSGGTGDYGYTF; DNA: TGCGCCAGCAGCGGCGGGACTGGGGACTATGGCTACACCTTC
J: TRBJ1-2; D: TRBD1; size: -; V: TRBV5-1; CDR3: CASSLFGGQGVDGYTF; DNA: TGCGCCAGCAGCTTGTTCGGGGGACAGGGAGTGGATGGCTACACCTTC
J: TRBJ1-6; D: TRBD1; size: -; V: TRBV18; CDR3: CATSDRRGENSPLHF; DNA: TGTGCCACCTCGGACAGGCGAGGCGAGAATTCACCCCTCCACTTT
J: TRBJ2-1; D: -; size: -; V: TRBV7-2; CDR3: CASSLVTVYNEQFF; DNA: TGTGCCAGCAGCTTAGTGACAGTTTACAATGAGCAGTTCTTC
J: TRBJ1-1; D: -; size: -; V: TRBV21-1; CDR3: CASSPPGTSEAFF; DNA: TGTGCCAGCAGCCCACCGGGGACCAGTGAAGCTTTCTTT
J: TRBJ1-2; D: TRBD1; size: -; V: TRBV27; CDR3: CASSLGGTGGAGPNGYTF; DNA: TGTGCCAGCAGTTTAGGGGGGACAGGGGGCGCAGGTCCCAATGGCTACACCTTC
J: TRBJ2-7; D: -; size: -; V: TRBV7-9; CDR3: CASSSYYEQYF; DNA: TGTGCCAGCAGCTCCTACTACGAGCAGTACTTC
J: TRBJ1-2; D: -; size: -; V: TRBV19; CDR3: CASSIQADYTF; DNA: TGTGCCAGTAGTATCCAGGCGGACTACACCTTC
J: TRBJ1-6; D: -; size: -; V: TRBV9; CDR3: CASSVGGTGDSPLHF; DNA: TGTGCCAGCAGCGTAGGTGGGACGGGGGATTCACCCCTCCACTTT
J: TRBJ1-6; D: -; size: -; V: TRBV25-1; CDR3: CASSDGGSWTPLHF; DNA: TGTGCCAGCAGTGATGGGGGGAGTTGGACACCCCTCCACTTT
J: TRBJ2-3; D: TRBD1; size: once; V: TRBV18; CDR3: CASSPRQGATDTQYF; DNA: TGTGCCAGCTCACCCCGACAGGGGGCCACAGATACGCAGTATTTT
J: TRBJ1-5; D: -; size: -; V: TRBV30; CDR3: CAWSLRTGFGNQPQHF; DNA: TGTGCCTGGAGTCTACGCACTGGTTTCGGCAATCAGCCCCAGCATTTT
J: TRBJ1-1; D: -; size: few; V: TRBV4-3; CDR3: CASSQGENTEAFF; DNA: TGCGCCAGCAGCCAAGGAGAGAACACTGAAGCTTTCTTT
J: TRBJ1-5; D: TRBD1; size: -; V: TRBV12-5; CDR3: CASGSDRGNQPQHF; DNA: TGTGCTAGTGGTTCGGACAGGGGCAATCAGCCCCAGCATTTT
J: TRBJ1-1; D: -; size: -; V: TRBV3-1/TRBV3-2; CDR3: CAITPAFF; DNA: TGTGCCATTACCCCGGCTTTCTTT
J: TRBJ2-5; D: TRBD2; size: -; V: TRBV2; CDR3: CASSGTSGGFQETQYF; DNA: TGTGCCAGCAGCGGGACTAGCGGGGGGTTCCAAGAGACCCAGTACTTC
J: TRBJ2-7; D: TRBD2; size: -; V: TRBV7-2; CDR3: CATREGSFSYEQYF; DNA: TGTGCCACTAGGGAGGGGAGTTTTAGCTACGAGCAGTACTTC